This T cell receptor (beta chain) was captured in a study of shared clonotypes between healthy human individuals. On this clone: This sample also contains other DNA sequences that code for the same CDR3.

Germline V lookup: CDR1 KGHSH, CDR2 LQKENI. Trimming left V 3 bases short and J 3 bases short, with 11 bases between. The CDR3 contains 14 residues. Profiled with immunoSEQ multiplex PCR; TCRdb holds only in-frame clones, not every one. Seen here are hundreds of thousands of clones, 75% to 85% observed once, and the top ten hold under 15%. The TCR originated in a woman in her thirties or forties in good health. Some clones in this sample may be carry-over from other donors' samples. Sequenced input: PBMCs. The chain joins TRBV18 to TRBJ1-1, with unresolved D. The CDR3 DNA reads as TGTGCCAGCTCACCCAAAGGAGGCGACACTGAAGCTTTCTTT. Protein product: CASSPKGGDTEAFF.